Detailed here is one T cell receptor beta chain. This sample is drawn from a study of blood T cells in healthy people across ages. Study-level background: Template switching recovered approximately one barcoded beta molecule for every two T cells.

The donors, aged 6 to 90, were healthy Caucasians from Russia. The germline gives CDR1 SGHRS, CDR2 YFSETQ. CDR3 length: 17 amino acids. Trimming removed 0 bases from V and 0 bases from J, with 15 bases in between. A second about 6 to 12 cycle PCR used barcoded and J-beta primers. TCRdb recomputed calls from the 5' RACE reads with MiXCR, one row per CDR3 protein. The sample holds a few hundred thousand distinct CDR3 sequences; 45% to 65% are singletons and the top ten take 51%. This clonotype was sampled from a man in his sixties in good health. Sequencing used blood. The chain combines TRBV5-1 with TRBJ1-2; D remains unclear. The DNA for the CDR3 is TGCGCCAGCAGCTTGGCCCCCCCCGCACCTCCTAACTATGGCTACACCTTC. Its translation is CASSLAPPAPPNYGYTF.